A single sample is the source of the 13 T cell receptor beta chains below, sequenced in a study of blood T cell repertoires in COVID-19. Method: immunoSEQ multiplex PCR; TCRdb's copy keeps in-frame clones and lacks some. The sample has about 35,000 clones, over 75% seen once; the top ten hold 35% to 50%. Specimen: peripheral blood. The receptors originated from a human donor in a cohort sampled during active or convalescent COVID-19. The donor label of this sample is uncertain.

This clone was detected only a few times. The J gene is TRBJ2-7, the V gene TRBV6-6; TRBD1 agrees at 9 bases. Unmatched junction bases numbered 2, after V lost 5 bases and J lost 0 bases. This CDR3 has 14 residues. Germline CDR1 and CDR2: MNHNY and SVGAGI (reference sequence). The CDR3 nucleotides are TGTGCCAGCAGTACGACAGGGGGCTCCTACGAGCAGTACTTC. The encoded protein is CASSTTGGSYEQYF.

CDR3 DNA: TGTGCCACCAGTGATTTGCAGGGAGGGGATACGCAGTATTTT. Its translation is CATSDLQGGDTQYF. J is TRBJ2-3 and V is TRBV24-1; 7 nucleotides line up with TRBD2. Germline CDR1 is KGHDR and CDR2 is SFDVKD. After removal of 0 bases from V and 6 bases from J, the junction contained 2 bases not matched to a gene. CDR3 length: 14 amino acids.

This chain connects TRBV5-5 to TRBJ2-1; a possible D gene is TRBD2 (6 bases). The germline gives CDR1 SGHKS, CDR2 YYEKEE (reference sequence). The V and J ends lost 4 bases and 7 bases respectively, with 15 bases between them. The CDR3 length is 14 residues. The CDR3 region has the DNA TGTGCCAGCAGCCCTTACGGGAGTACAAATGAGCAGTTCTTC. It is translated as CASSPYGSTNEQFF.

The chain employs TRBV12-3 or TRBV12-4 and TRBJ1-6; 9 bases map to TRBD1. The CDR3 is 13 residues long. V was clipped by 5 bases and J by 8 bases; unmatched bases: 1. The CDR3: CASSRDRDSPLHF. Here the CDR3 DNA reads TGTGCCAGCAGTCGGGACAGGGATTCACCCCTCCACTTT.

The chain recombines TRBV3-1 (or the pseudogene TRBV3-2) with TRBJ2-2, with D perhaps matching TRBD1 (5 bases). V was shortened by 4 bases and J by 2 bases, with 11 bases between the two germline ends. Germline V gene lookup returns CDR1 LGHDT and CDR2 YNNKEL (reference sequence). The CDR3 runs 15 residues. CDR3 in amino acids: CASSLRGSNTGELFF. CDR3 in DNA: TGTGCCAGCAGCCTTAGGGGTTCAAACACCGGGGAGCTGTTTTTT.

This sequence joins TRBV9 and TRBJ1-6; TRBD1 is a possible D gene (5 bases). Trimming stripped 0 bases from V and 6 bases from J, with 16 bases between. CDR1 is SGDLS and CDR2 is YYNGEE in the germline V gene. The CDR3 sequence is 17 residues long. The CDR3 DNA reads TGTGCCAGCAGCGTAGATCTCCCTGGACATCCTAATTCACCCCTCCACTTT. Its translation is CASSVDLPGHPNSPLHF.

This clone was counted once. The chain couples TRBV7-9 to TRBJ2-3, with a weak D call TRBD1 (5 bases). Germline V gene sequence: CDR1 SEHNR, CDR2 FQNEAQ (reference sequence). This CDR3 has 16 residues. The V and J ends lost 1 base and 6 bases respectively, with 17 bases between them. The CDR3 DNA sequence: TGTGCCAGCAGCTTAGGGGGCAGCCCTCTTAACGATACGCAGTATTTT. Protein: CASSLGGSPLNDTQYF.

The chain uses TRBV3-1 (or the pseudogene TRBV3-2) and TRBJ2-7, with 10 bases matching TRBD2. The CDR3 consists of 15 residues. Germline V gene lookup returns CDR1 LGHDT and CDR2 YNNKEL (reference sequence). J gave up 6 bases and V 6 bases, and 11 bases lay outside the gene matches. The CDR3 spells CASRTSGYPRLEQYF. The CDR3 bases are TGTGCCAGCAGGACTAGCGGGTACCCCCGTCTCGAGCAGTACTTC.

The chain is built from TRBV14 and TRBJ1-1, with D maybe TRBD1 (6 bases). Trimming took off 2 bases at V and 2 bases at J, with 9 bases between the two ends. Germline assignment: CDR1 SGHDN and CDR2 FVKESK. This CDR3 is built from 14 residues. The CDR3 region is CASSQLQGNTEAFF. The CDR3 DNA follows: TGTGCCAGCAGCCAACTACAGGGTAACACTGAAGCTTTCTTT.

This chain connects TRBV7-6 to TRBJ1-4; D not certain. CDR1 is SGHVS and CDR2 is FNYEAQ in the germline V gene. The V end was cut by 1 base, the J end by 4 bases, with 7 bases between. This CDR3 contains 14 residues. For the CDR3, the DNA is TGTGCCAGCAGCTTAGGGCACAGTAATGAAAAACTGTTTTTT. Encoded protein: CASSLGHSNEKLFF.

This clone occurred a few times. V usage is TRBV21-1 and J usage is TRBJ1-1; the D call TRBD1 from the table was never checked on the DNA. TRBV21-1 has pseudogene status. CDR3 length equals 16 residues. The CDR3 here is CASSKETGFMNTEAFF. The CDR3 DNA follows: TGTGCCAGCAGCAAAGAGACAGGATTCATGAACACTGAAGCTTTCTTT.

The genes are TRBV7-6 and TRBJ2-7; 7 bases fit TRBD1. With 5 bases clipped from V and 0 bases from J, the junction kept 7 bases outside the gene matches. CDR3 length: 15 amino acids. Germline V gene data show CDR1 as SGHVS and CDR2 as FNYEAQ. The CDR3 loop is CASSPDRESSYEQYF. The CDR3 nucleotides are TGTGCCAGCAGCCCCGACAGGGAGAGCTCCTACGAGCAGTACTTC.

This chain joins TRBV12-5 and TRBJ1-5; the match to TRBD1 covers 9 bases. The CDR3 covers 15 residues. The V and J ends lost 8 bases and 4 bases, in that order; junction bases with no gene match: 9. The germline gives CDR1 LGHNT, CDR2 FRNRAP. Here the CDR3 reads CASTSQGAGNQPQHF. The CDR3, as DNA: TGTGCTAGTACGTCACAGGGGGCCGGGAATCAGCCCCAGCATTTT.